These 5 T cell receptor beta chains were sequenced from one sample in a study of tumor and adjacent non-tumor tissue in lung cancer. The library came from three nested PCR rounds adapted from ARM-PCR protocols. TCRdb fed the multiplex PCR reads into MiXCR, producing one record per CDR3 protein. The data contain roughly 82,000 distinct CDR3 sequences, 76% of them singletons. The template was RNA from unsorted bulk tissue. The normal lung tissue was taken more than 3 cm from the tumor edge. What was sequenced was distant non-tumor lung tissue. The receptors shown here come from a woman aged 45-65 years with non-small cell lung cancer.

As regards this clonotype: At one of its ends the junction is not consistent with the germline gene, which may arise from a read error. The chain is built from TRBV10-3 and TRBJ2-2, with 8 nucleotides matching TRBD2. The CDR3 is 15 amino acids. Germline CDR1 reads ENHRY; CDR2 reads SYGVKD. Here the CDR3 reads CAISVLAANTEELFF. The CDR3, as DNA: TGTGCCATCAGTGTACTAGCGGCTAACACCGAGGAGCTGTTTTTT.

Regarding this clonotype: Being one base from a much bigger clone, this may be a read error. V usage is TRBV20-1 and J usage is TRBJ2-3; D is undetermined. CDR1 is DFQATT, CDR2 SNEGSKA, per germline (reference sequence). The ends were cut back, 6 bases at V and 0 bases at J, with 10 bases in the middle. This CDR3 spans 13 amino acids. The CDR3: CSAEDVSTDTQYF. CDR3 DNA sequence: TGCAGTGCCGAAGACGTCAGCACAGATACGCAGTATTTT.

On this clonotype itself: At one of its ends the junction is not consistent with the germline gene, which may arise from a read error. This chain links TRBV4-2 with TRBJ2-2, with D tentatively TRBD1 or TRBD2 (5 bases each). The CDR3 covers 14 residues. CDR1 is LGHNA, CDR2 YNFKEQ, per germline. CDR3 loop: CASALKKNTGDLFF. The CDR3 nucleotides are TGTGCCAGTGCCCTTAAGAAGAACACCGGGGACCTGTTTTTT.

On this clonotype itself: Germline and junction disagree at one end, which may indicate a read error. CDR3 residues: CASSGTGLGHNEQFF. The CDR3 DNA sequence: TGCGCCAGCAGTGGGACAGGGCTGGGTCACAATGAGCAGTTTTTC. The chain couples TRBV10-2 to TRBJ2-1; TRBD1 matches 8 bases. CDR3 length equals 15 residues. Germline CDR1 and CDR2: WSHSY and SAAADI.

This clonotype was detected once. Because the CDR3 is missing its conserved closing phenylalanine or tryptophan, this is likely a read error. The limits of the CDR3 on the DNA are not certain, so only TCRdb's listed CDR3 is given. V gene TRBV11-2 combines with J gene TRBJ2-5; no DNA check was done on the table's D call, TRBD2. The CDR3 is 13 residues long, counting both termini. Germline values: CDR1 SGHAT, CDR2 FQNNGV. CDR3 in amino acids: CASNLEASGRLYL.